The clone carrying this T cell receptor (beta chain) was seen ten or more times. Antigen specificity is unknown. This entry is derived from a study of response to subunit inactivated influenza vaccine. The CDR3 runs to 16 residues. Trimming removed 0 bases from V and 3 bases from J; junction bases left unmatched: 7. Germline loops: CDR1 DFQATT, CDR2 SNEGSKA (reference sequence). TCRdb called the RT-PCR reads again in MiXCR, with one record for every CDR3 protein. The repertoire includes almost 600,000 distinct CDR3 sequences, 14% of them detected once, and approximately 12% sits in the top ten. General study results and limits: The authors proposed limited new T cell recruitment per seasonal influenza vaccination.

This clonotype originated in a man between 45 and 60 years old who received an inactivated influenza vaccine. The V call is TRBV20-1, the J call TRBJ2-1; the match to TRBD2 covers 8 bases. Sample: PBMCs from blood, taken 11 to 12 days after vaccination. The CDR3 region is CSARDGGLGLYNEQFF. CDR3 DNA sequence: TGCAGTGCTAGAGATGGGGGACTAGGCCTCTACAATGAGCAGTTCTTC.